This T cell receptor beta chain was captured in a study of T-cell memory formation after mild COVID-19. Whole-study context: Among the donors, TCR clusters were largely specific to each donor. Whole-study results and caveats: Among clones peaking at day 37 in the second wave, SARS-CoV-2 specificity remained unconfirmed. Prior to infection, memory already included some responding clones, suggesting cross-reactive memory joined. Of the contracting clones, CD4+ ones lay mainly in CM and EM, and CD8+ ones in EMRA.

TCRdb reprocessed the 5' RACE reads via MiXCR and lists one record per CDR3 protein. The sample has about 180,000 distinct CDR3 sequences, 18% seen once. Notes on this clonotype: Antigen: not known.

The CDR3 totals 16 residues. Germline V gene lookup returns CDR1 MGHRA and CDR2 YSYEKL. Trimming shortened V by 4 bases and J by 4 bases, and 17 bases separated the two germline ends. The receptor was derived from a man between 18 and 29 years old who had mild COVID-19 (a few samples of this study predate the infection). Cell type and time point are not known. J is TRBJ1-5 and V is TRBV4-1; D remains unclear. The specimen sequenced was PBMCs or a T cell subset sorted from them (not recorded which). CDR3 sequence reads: CASSPDLSAANQPQHF. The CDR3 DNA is TGCGCCAGCAGCCCCGACCTCTCCGCGGCAAATCAGCCCCAGCATTTT.